One TCR beta chain is described in this entry. Its antigen is as yet unknown. The germline gives CDR1 MDHEN, CDR2 SYDVKM. The V gene lost 4 bases and the J gene lost 5 bases, with 11 bases spanning the gap. The CDR3 loop spans 14 amino acids. The sample originates from a study of T cell responses to AZD1222 COVID-19 vaccine. Study results and limitations: An increase in Spike-specific TCR breadth and depth was observed after two AZD1222 doses. Vaccine-associated CD4 TCRs spanned spike, dominant at 160-218 and 743-854. Just a handful of people given AZD1222 tested seropositive at baseline.

Libraries were prepared by immunoSEQ multiplex PCR; TCRdb keeps only in-frame clonotypes and omits some of them. The sample contains more than 150,000 clones, less than 95% of which appear only once. The chain couples TRBV28 to TRBJ2-2, with D perhaps matching TRBD1 or TRBD2 (5 bases each). The sequence was collected from an adult in good health. This specimen consisted of peripheral blood, obtained on day 0 of AZD1222 vaccination. The CDR3 protein is CASSSRDLTGELFF. DNA for the CDR3: TGTGCCAGCAGTTCCCGGGACCTAACCGGGGAGCTGTTTTTT.